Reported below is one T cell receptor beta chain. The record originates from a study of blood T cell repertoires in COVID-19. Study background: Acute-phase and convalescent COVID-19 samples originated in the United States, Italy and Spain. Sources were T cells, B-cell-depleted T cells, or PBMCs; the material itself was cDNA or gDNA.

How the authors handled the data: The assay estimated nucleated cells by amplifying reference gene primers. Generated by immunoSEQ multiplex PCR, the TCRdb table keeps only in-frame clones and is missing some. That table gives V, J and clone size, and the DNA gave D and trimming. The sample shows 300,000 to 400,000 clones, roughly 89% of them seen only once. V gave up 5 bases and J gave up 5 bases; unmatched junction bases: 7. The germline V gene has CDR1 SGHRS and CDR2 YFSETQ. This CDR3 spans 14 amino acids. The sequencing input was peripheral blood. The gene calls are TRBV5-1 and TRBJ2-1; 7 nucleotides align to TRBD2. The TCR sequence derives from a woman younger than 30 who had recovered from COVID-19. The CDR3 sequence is CASRPGTTNNEQFF. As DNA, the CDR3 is TGCGCCAGCAGACCCGGGACTACTAACAATGAGCAGTTCTTC.